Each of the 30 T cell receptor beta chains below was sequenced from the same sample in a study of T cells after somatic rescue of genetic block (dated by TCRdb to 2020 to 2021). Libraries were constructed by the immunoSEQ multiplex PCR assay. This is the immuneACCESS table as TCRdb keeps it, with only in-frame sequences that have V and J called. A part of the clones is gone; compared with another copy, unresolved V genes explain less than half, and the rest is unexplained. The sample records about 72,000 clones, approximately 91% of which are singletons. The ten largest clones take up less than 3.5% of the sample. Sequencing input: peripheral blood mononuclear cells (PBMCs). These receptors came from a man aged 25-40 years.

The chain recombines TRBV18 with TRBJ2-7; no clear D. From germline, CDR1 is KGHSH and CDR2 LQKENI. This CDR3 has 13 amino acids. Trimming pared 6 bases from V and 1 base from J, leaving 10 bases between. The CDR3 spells CASSRIESYEQYF. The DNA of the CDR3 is TGTGCCAGCTCGAGGATAGAGTCCTACGAGCAGTACTTC.

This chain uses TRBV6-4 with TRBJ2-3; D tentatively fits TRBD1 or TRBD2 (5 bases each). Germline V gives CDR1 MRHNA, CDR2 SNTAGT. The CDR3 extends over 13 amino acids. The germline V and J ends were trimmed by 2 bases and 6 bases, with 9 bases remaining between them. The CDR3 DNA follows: TGTGCCAGCAGTGACGGGGGAGTGGATACGCAGTATTTT. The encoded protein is CASSDGGVDTQYF.

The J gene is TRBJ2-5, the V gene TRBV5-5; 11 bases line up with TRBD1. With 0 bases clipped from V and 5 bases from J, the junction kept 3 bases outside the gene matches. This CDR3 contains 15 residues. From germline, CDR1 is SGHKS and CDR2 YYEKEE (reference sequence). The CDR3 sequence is CASSLVGTGGETQYF. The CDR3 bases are TGTGCCAGCAGCTTGGTGGGGACAGGGGGTGAGACCCAGTACTTC.

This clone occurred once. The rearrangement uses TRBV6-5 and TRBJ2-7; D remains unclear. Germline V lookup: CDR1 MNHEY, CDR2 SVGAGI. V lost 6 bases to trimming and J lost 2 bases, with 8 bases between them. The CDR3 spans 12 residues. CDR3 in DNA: TGTGCCAGCAGGGGTGGGGCCTACGAGCAGTACTTC. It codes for CASRGGAYEQYF.

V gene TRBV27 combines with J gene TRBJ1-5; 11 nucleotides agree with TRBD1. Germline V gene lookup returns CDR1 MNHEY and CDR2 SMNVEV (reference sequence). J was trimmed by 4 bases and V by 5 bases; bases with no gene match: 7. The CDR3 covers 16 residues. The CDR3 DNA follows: TGTGCCAGCAGTCCCCGGGACAGGGGGGAGAATCAGCCCCAGCATTTT. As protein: CASSPRDRGENQPQHF.

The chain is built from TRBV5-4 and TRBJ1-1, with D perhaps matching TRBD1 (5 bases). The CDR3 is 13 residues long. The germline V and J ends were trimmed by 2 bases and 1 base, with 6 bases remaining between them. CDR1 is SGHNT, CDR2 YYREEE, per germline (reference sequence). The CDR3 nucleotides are TGTGCCAGCAGCTTTGACAGGAACACTGAAGCTTTCTTT. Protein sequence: CASSFDRNTEAFF.

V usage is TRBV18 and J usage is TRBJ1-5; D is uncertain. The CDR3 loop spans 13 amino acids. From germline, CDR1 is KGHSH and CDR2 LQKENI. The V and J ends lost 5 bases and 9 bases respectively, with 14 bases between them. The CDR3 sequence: CASSAGRQWPQHF. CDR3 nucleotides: TGTGCCAGCTCAGCCGGGCGGCAATGGCCCCAGCATTTT.

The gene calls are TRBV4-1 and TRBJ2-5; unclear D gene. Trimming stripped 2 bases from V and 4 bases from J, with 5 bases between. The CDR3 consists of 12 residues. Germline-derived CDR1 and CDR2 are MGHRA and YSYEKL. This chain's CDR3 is CASSQRGETQYF. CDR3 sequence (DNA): TGCGCCAGCAGCCAAAGAGGAGAGACCCAGTACTTC.

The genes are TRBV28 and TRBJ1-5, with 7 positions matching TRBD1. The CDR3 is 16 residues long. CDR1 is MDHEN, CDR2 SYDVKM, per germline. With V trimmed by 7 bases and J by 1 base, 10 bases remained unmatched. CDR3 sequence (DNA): TGTGCCAGCAAATCCCTGGAGACAGGGAGCAATCAGCCCCAGCATTTT. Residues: CASKSLETGSNQPQHF.

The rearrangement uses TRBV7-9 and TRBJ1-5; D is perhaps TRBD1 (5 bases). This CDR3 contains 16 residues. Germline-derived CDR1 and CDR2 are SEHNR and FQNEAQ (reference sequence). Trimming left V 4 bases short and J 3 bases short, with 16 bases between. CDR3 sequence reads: CASSSEGWTLNQPQHF. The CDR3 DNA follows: TGTGCCAGCAGCTCGGAGGGGTGGACCCTCAATCAGCCCCAGCATTTT.

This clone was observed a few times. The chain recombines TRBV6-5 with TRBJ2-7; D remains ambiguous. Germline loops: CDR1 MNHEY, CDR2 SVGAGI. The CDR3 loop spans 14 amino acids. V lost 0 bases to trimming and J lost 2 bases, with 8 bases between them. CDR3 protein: CASSYSLGAYEQYF. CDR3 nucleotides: TGTGCCAGCAGTTACTCGCTAGGAGCCTACGAGCAGTACTTC.

The chain's CDR3 is CASSSTGEAYEQYF. CDR3 nucleotide sequence: TGTGCCAGCTCCTCGACAGGGGAAGCCTACGAGCAGTACTTC. This chain joins TRBV28 and TRBJ2-7; 8 bases align to TRBD1. V trimming: 8 bases; J trimming: 2 bases; junction bases outside the gene matches: 8. Germline CDR1 MDHEN, CDR2 SYDVKM. This CDR3 comprises 14 residues.

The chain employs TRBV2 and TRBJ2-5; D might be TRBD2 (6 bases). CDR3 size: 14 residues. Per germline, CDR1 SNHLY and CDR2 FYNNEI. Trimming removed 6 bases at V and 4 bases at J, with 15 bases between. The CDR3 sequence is CASSPGSYGETQYF. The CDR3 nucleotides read TGTGCCAGCAGCCCCGGGAGTTACGGAGAGACCCAGTACTTC. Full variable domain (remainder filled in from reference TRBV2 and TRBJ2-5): EPEVTQTPSHQVTQMGQEVILRCVPISNHLYFYWYRQILGQKVEFLVSFYNNEISEKSEIFDDQFSVERPDGSNFTLKIRSTKLEDSAMYFCASSPGSYGETQYFGPGTRLLVL.

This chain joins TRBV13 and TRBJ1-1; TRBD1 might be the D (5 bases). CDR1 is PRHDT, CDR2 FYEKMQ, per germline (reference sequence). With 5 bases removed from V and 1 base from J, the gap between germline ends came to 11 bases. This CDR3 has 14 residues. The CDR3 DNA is TGTGCCAGCAGCCTCCAGGGCCCGAACACTGAAGCTTTCTTT. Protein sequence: CASSLQGPNTEAFF. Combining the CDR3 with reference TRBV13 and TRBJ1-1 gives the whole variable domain AAGVIQSPRHLIKEKRETATLKCYPIPRHDTVYWYQQGPGQDPQFLISFYEKMQSDKGSIPDRFSAQQFSDYHSELNMSSLELGDSALYFCASSLQGPNTEAFFGQGTRLTVV.

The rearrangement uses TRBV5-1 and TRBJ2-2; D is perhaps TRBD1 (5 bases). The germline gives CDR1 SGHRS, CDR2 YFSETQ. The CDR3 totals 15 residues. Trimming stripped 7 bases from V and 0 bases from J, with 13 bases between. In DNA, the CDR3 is TGCGCCAGCCAATCAGGGCGGTCGAACACCGGGGAGCTGTTTTTT. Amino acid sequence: CASQSGRSNTGELFF.

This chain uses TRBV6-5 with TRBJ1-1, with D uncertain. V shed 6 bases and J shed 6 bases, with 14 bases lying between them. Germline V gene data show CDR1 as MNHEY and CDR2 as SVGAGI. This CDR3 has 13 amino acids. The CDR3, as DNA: TGTGCCAGCAGCAAAGGGAGTCTTCCTGAAGCTTTCTTT. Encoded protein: CASSKGSLPEAFF.

CDR3 in DNA: TGTGCCAGCAGCCGACAGAGCTCAATCTATGGCTACACCTTC. Protein product: CASSRQSSIYGYTF. This rearrangement joins TRBV5-4 to TRBJ1-2, with D possibly matching TRBD1 (5 bases). Germline lookup yields CDR1 SGHNT and CDR2 YYREEE (reference sequence). Trimming removed 4 bases from V and 4 bases from J, with 14 bases in between. CDR3 size: 14 residues.

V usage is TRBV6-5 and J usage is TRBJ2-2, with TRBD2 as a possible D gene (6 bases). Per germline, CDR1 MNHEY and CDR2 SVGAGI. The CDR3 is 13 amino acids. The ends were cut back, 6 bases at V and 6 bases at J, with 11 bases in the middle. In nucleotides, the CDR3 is TGTGCCAGCAGGCGGGACGGGGCCGGGGAGCTGTTTTTT. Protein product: CASRRDGAGELFF.

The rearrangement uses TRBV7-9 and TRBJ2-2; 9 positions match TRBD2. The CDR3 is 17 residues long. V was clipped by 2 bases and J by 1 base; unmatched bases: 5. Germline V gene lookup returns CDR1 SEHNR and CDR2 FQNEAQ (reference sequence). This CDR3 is CASSLPFSGGNTGELFF. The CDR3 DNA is TGTGCCAGCAGCTTACCCTTTAGCGGGGGGAACACCGGGGAGCTGTTTTTT.

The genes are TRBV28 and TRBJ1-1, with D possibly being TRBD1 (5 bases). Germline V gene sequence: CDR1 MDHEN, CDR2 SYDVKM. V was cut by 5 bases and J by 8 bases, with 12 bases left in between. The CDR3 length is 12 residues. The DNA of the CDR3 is TGTGCCAGCAGTCTTCCTCGACAGGAAGCTTTCTTT. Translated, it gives CASSLPRQEAFF.

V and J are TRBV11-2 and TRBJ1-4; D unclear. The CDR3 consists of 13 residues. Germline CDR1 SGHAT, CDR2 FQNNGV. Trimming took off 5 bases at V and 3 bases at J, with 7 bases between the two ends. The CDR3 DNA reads TGTGCCAGCAGCGCACGTCCTAATGAAAAACTGTTTTTT. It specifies CASSARPNEKLFF.

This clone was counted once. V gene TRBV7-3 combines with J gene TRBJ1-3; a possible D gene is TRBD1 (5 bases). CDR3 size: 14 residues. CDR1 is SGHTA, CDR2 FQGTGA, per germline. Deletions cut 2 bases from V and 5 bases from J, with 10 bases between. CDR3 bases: TGTGCCAGCAGCTTAGCGGGGGATCGAAACACCATATATTTT. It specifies CASSLAGDRNTIYF.

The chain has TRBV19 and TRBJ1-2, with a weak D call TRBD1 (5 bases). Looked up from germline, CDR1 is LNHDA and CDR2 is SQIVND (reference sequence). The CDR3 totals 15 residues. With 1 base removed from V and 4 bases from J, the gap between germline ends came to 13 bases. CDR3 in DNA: TGTGCCAGTAGTATAGTCGGGGGTTCGGGCTATGGCTACACCTTC. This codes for CASSIVGGSGYGYTF.

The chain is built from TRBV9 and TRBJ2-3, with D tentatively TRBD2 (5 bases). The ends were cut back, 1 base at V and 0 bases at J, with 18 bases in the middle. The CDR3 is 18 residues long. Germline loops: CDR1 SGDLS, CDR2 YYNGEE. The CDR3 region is CASSVTPTRATSTDTQYF. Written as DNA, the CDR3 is TGTGCCAGCAGCGTAACCCCTACTAGGGCCACTAGCACAGATACGCAGTATTTT.

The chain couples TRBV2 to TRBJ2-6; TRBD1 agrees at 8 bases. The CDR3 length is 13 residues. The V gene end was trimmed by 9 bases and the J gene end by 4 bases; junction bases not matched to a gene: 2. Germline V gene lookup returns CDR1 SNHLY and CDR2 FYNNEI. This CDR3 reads CARQGDGANVLTF. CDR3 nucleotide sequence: TGTGCCAGACAGGGGGACGGGGCCAACGTCCTGACTTTC. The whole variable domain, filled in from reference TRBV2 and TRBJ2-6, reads EPEVTQTPSHQVTQMGQEVILRCVPISNHLYFYWYRQILGQKVEFLVSFYNNEISEKSEIFDDQFSVERPDGSNFTLKIRSTKLEDSAMYFCARQGDGANVLTFGAGSRLTVL.

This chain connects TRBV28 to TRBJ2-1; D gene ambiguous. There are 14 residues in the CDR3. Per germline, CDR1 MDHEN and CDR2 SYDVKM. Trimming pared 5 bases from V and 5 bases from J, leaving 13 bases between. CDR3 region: CASSIINPNNEQFF. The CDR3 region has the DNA TGTGCCAGCAGTATCATAAATCCAAACAATGAGCAGTTCTTC.

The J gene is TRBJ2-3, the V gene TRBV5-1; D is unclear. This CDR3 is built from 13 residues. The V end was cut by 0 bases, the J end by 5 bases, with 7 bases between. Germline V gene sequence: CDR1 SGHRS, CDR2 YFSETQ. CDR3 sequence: CASSLAMEDTQYF. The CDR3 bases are TGCGCCAGCAGCTTGGCCATGGAAGATACGCAGTATTTT. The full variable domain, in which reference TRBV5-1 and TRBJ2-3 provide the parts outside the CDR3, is KAGVTQTPRYLIKTRGQQVTLSCSPISGHRSVSWYQQTPGQGLQFLFEYFSETQRNKGNFPGRFSGRQFSNSRSEMNVSTLELGDSALYLCASSLAMEDTQYFGPGTRLTVL.

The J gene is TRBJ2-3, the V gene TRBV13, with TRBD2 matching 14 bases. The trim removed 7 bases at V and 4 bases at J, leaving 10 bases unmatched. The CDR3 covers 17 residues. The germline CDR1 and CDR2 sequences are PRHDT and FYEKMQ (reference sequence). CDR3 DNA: TGTGCCAGCAACCTCCTAGGACTAGCGGGGGGTTCAGATACGCAGTATTTT. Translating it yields CASNLLGLAGGSDTQYF.

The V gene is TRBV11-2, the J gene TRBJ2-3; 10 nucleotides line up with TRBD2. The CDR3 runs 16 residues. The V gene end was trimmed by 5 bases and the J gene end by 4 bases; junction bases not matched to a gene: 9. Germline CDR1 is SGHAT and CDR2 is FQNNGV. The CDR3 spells CASSRESGRASDTQYF. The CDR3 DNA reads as TGTGCCAGCAGCCGAGAAAGCGGGAGGGCCTCAGATACGCAGTATTTT.

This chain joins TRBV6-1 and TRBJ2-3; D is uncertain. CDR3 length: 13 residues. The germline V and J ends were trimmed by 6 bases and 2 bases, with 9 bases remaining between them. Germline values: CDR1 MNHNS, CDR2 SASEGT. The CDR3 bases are TGTGCCAGCAGCCCAGGCAACACAGATACGCAGTATTTT. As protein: CASSPGNTDTQYF.